A selection of T cell receptor beta chains follows, all from one sample in a study of tumor-infiltrating lymphocytes in primary liver carcinoma. TCRdb analysed the multiplex PCR reads with MiXCR anew, one entry per CDR3 protein. The sample yields approximately 330,000 distinct CDR3 sequences, about two thirds seen once. Sequencing was carried out using peripheral blood. These receptors all come from a man in his forties or fifties with primary liver carcinoma and hepatitis B virus infection. Each CDR3 is given with its conserved first and last residue. A D gene is named only where the DNA matches it firmly. Expanded clones are given a class, and other clones once, few, many or no size at all.

v_gene	d_gene	len	abundance	j_gene	CDR3nt	CDR3aa
TRBV30	TRBD2	13	once	TRBJ2-3	TGTGCCTGGAACCTAGCGGCTACAGATACGCAGTATTTT	CAWNLAATDTQYF
TRBV5-6	NA	14	many	TRBJ2-3	TGTGCCAGCAGGAGTGGCGGCAGCACAGATACGCAGTATTTT	CASRSGGSTDTQYF
TRBV5-5	NA	15	NA	TRBJ2-7	TGTGCCAGGAGCCTACCGGGACAAGCCGCCTACGAGCAATACTTC	CARSLPGQAAYEQYF
TRBV4-3	NA	16	NA	TRBJ2-2	TGCGCCAGCAGCCAAGGGGCGGGCAGCAGCACCGGGGAGCTGTTTTTT	CASSQGAGSSTGELFF
TRBV6-1	NA	15	NA	TRBJ2-2	TGTGCCAGCATTAGTGGTCAGTCCTACACCGGGGAGCTGCTTTTT	CASISGQSYTGELLF
TRBV4-1	NA	15	NA	TRBJ2-5	TGCGCCAGCAGCCAAATAGGGCTACTACAAGAGACCCAGTACTTC	CASSQIGLLQETQYF
TRBV30	NA	13	NA	TRBJ2-2	TGTGCCTGGAGGCAGAGCAGCACCAGGGAGCTGTTTTTT	CAWRQSSTRELFF
TRBV11-2	NA	15	NA	TRBJ2-3	TGTGCCAACACCTTAGGGACGGGGAGAGGAGATAGGCAGTATTTT	CANTLGTGRGDRQYF
TRBV6-5	NA	14	NA	TRBJ1-2	TGTGCCAGTAGAAAACAGGGTATTATTGATGGCTACACCTTC	CASRKQGIIDGYTF
TRBV6-2/TRBV6-3	NA	16	NA	TRBJ2-1	TGTGCCAGCTTAAGCCACCGCTCAAACCTCTACAATGAGCAGTTCTTC	CASLSHRSNLYNEQFF
TRBV28	TRBD1	15	NA	TRBJ2-7	TGTGCCAGCAGCTCACGACAGGGCCTATCCTACGAGCAGTACTTC	CASSSRQGLSYEQYF
TRBV11-2	NA	15	NA	TRBJ2-5	TGTGCCAGCGGCTTAGTCGGGGCCCCCGGGGAAACCCAGTACTTC	CASGLVGAPGETQYF
TRBV5-6	TRBD2	23	few	TRBJ2-1	TGTGCCAGCAGCTGGGGTGGACTCGGGGACGGAGGACTAGCGGGAGCTCTCTACAATGAGCAGTTCTTC	CASSWGGLGDGGLAGALYNEQFF
TRBV5-4	TRBD2	16	NA	TRBJ2-1	TGTGCCAGCAGCTCGGGGGGTAAGAGCTCCTACAAAGAGCAGTTCTTC	CASSSGGKSSYKEQFF
TRBV24-1	NA	13	NA	TRBJ2-3	TGTGCCACCCCTCGGGACAGCACAGATACGCAGTATTTT	CATPRDSTDTQYF
TRBV5-1	TRBD1	14	few	TRBJ2-7	TGCGCCAGCAGCTTGGTTCAGGGGGCCGCCGAGCAGTACTTC	CASSLVQGAAEQYF
TRBV6-5	NA	15	few	TRBJ2-1	TGTGCCAGCAGTTACTCAGGGTATAGGGACAATGAGCAGTTCTTC	CASSYSGYRDNEQFF
TRBV6-7	NA	15	NA	TRBJ1-2	TGTGCCAGCAGTCGAAGATGTGGAGCTAACTATGGCTACACCTTC	CASSRRCGANYGYTF
TRBV5-1	TRBD2	17	NA	TRBJ2-1	TGCGCCAGCAGCCCGACTACTAGCGGTAGCTCCTACAATGAGCAGTTCTTC	CASSPTTSGSSYNEQFF
TRBV30	NA	14	NA	TRBJ1-5	TGTGCCTGGGGGAGAAGGGGAAGTGGCCAGCCCCAGCATTTT	CAWGRRGSGQPQHF
TRBV11-2	NA	13	NA	TRBJ2-5	TGTGCCAGCAGCCGGGGTAGGACTGAGATCCAGTACTTC	CASSRGRTEIQYF
TRBV5-6	NA	14	many	TRBJ1-2	TGTGCCAGCCTTTCGGGCGCGTCGAACTATGGCTACACCTTC	CASLSGASNYGYTF
TRBV6-2/TRBV6-3	TRBD2	21	NA	TRBJ2-5	TGTGCCAGCAGTTACCCGACCCTAGCGGGAGGAAAAAATAAGTACCAAGAGACCCAGTACTTC	CASSYPTLAGGKNKYQETQYF
TRBV24-1	NA	13	few	TRBJ1-2	TGTGCCACCAGTGATTCGACAGCTCGGGGCTACACCTTC	CATSDSTARGYTF
TRBV6-6	NA	13	NA	TRBJ1-3	TGTGTCAGCATTCCGGACAGTGGAAACACCATATATTTT	CVSIPDSGNTIYF
TRBV11-2	TRBD1	15	NA	TRBJ1-5	TGTGCCAGCAACTCCCAGGGGGCAGGCAATCAGCCCCAGCATTTT	CASNSQGAGNQPQHF
TRBV5-5	NA	15	NA	TRBJ1-2	TGTGCCAGCAGCTGGGACGGTCCCTCTTACTATGGCTACACCTTC	CASSWDGPSYYGYTF